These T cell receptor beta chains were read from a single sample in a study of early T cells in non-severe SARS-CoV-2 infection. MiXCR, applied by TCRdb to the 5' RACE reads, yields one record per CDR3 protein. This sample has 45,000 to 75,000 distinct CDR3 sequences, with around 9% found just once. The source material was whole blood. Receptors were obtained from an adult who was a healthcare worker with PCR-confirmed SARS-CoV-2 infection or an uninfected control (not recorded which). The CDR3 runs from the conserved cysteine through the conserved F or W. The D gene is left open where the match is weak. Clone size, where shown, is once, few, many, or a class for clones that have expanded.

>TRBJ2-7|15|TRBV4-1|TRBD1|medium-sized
TGCGCCAGCAGCCAAAGGACAGGGTTAAACTACGAGCAGTACTTC
CASSQRTGLNYEQYF
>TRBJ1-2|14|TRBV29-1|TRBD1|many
TGCAGCGTCATCCGGGACAGCGATAACTATGGCTACACCTTC
CSVIRDSDNYGYTF
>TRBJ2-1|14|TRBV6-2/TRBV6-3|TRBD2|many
TGTGCCAGCAGTTTAACGGGACTACATGGTGAGCAGTTCTTC
CASSLTGLHGEQFF
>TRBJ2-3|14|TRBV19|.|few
TGTGCCAGTAGTATCTGGCGGCGCACAGATACGCAGTATTTT
CASSIWRRTDTQYF
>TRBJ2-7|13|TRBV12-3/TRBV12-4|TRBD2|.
TGTGCCAGCCGCCGGGCTAGCGGCCCCGAGCAGTACTTC
CASRRASGPEQYF
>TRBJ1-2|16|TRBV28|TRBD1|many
TGTGCCAGCAGCCCTATTAGAACAGGGGTTGGCTATGGCTACACCTTC
CASSPIRTGVGYGYTF
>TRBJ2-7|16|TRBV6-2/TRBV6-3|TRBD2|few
TGTGCCAGCAGTTATGCTAGCGGGAGCCTAGCCTACGAGCAGTACTTC
CASSYASGSLAYEQYF
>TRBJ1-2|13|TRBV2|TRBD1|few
TGTGCCAGCAGGGCCCGGGACAGTGCTGGCTACACCTTC
CASRARDSAGYTF
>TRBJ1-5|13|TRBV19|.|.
TGTGCCAGTAGTATTGACGGGACGGGGCCCCAGCATTTT
CASSIDGTGPQHF
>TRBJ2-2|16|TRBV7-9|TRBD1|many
TGTGCCAGCAGCTCCTGGACAGGGGTGAACACCGGGGAGCTGTTTTTT
CASSSWTGVNTGELFF
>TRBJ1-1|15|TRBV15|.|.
TGTGCCACCAGCATTGACCCTCAGGGGAACACTGAAGCTTTCTTT
CATSIDPQGNTEAFF
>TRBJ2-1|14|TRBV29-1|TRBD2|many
TGCAGCGTTGACGCGGGAGGGCCTGGCGATGAGCAGTTCTTC
CSVDAGGPGDEQFF
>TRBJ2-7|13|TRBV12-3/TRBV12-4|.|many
TGTGCCAGCAGTTTAGCGGGAGGAAGCGAGCAGTACTTC
CASSLAGGSEQYF
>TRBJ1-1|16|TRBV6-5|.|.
TGTGCCAGCAGTGGTAGAACTACGGGCCCGAACACTGAAGCTTTCTTT
CASSGRTTGPNTEAFF
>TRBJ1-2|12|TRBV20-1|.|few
TGCAGTGCTAGAGGGGGACGCCTCCCGGCCACCTTC
CSARGGRLPATF
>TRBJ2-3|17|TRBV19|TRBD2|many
TGTGCCAGTACAGCGTCGACTAGCGGGATAGGTGGAGATACGCAGTATTTT
CASTASTSGIGGDTQYF
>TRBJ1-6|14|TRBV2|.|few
TGTGCCAGCAGTGAATCCGGGGAGAATTCACCCCTCCACTTT
CASSESGENSPLHF
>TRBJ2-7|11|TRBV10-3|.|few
TGTGCCATCAGTGTTCCTGGCGAGCAGTACTTC
CAISVPGEQYF